This T cell receptor (beta chain) was observed in a study of blood T cell repertoires in COVID-19. The CDR3 spans 12 residues. CDR1 and CDR2 from the germline V gene are MNHEY and SMNVEV (reference sequence). V was pared by 1 base and J by 6 bases, with 7 bases between. Measured with immunoSEQ multiplex PCR; TCRdb has only the in-frame clones, and not every one. The table shows about 190,000 clones, with approximately 84% occurring only once. Sequencing was done on a sample of peripheral blood. The receptor comes from a woman of 80 years or more with acute or convalescent COVID-19. The V and J genes are TRBV27 and TRBJ2-7, with D unresolved. This CDR3 is CASSLWSGEQYF. The CDR3 DNA reads as TGTGCCAGCAGTTTATGGTCGGGCGAGCAGTACTTC.